This entry features one T cell receptor (beta chain) sequence. Antigen specificity is unknown. This entry comes from a study of T cell responses to AZD1222 COVID-19 vaccine. In the study overall: Investigators merged groups given second doses at roughly 4 or roughly 12 weeks.

Sequenced by immunoSEQ multiplex PCR; TCRdb stores in-frame clones only, minus some. The sample shows roughly 120,000 clones, around 94% of them seen only once. The study's findings and limits: After two AZD1222 doses, spike-specific TCR breadth and depth rose versus day 0. Close to half of all spike-specific TCRs reportedly target regions of the variants that are unmutated. There were repertoire samples only from the period after the peak T cell response.

The CDR3 contains 16 residues. V trimming: 4 bases; J trimming: 11 bases; junction bases outside the gene matches: 14. Looked up from germline, CDR1 is LGHNA and CDR2 is YSLEER. The material was peripheral blood, obtained on day 0 of AZD1222 vaccination. The J gene is TRBJ1-4, the V gene TRBV4-3, with 9 nucleotides matching TRBD1. The receptor comes from an adult in good health. The CDR3 coding sequence is TGCGCCAGCAGCCGCGGATCACCGGGACAGGGCCATAAACTGTTTTTT. Residues: CASSRGSPGQGHKLFF.